The present entry profiles one TCR beta chain with its context. This clonotype was counted only a few times. No cognate antigen has been identified for it. One base away there is no much larger clone; base qualities are not given. Hyperthyroidism patients were newly diagnosed, had a disease duration of under 2 months, and were aged 18 to 65 years. Exclusion was applied to patients with uncontrolled infections, other autoimmune diseases, pregnancy or lactation. Diagnoses were based on clinical symptoms, serum thyroxine and TRAb, thyroid ultrasound and orbital computed tomography. Blood from progressor patients was collected at the time of first diagnosis with hyperthyroidism, before any ophthalmopathy symptoms had appeared. Ficoll-Paque density gradient centrifugation was used to isolate PBMCs from around 10 ml of fresh peripheral blood. Patients classed as progressors first received a Graves' hyperthyroidism diagnosis and then went on to develop ophthalmopathy during follow-up. Total RNA was extracted with Trizol reagent, and quality was checked on an Agilent 2100 Bioanalyzer.

The record originates from a study of T cells in Graves' hyperthyroidism and ophthalmopathy (dated by TCRdb to the late 2010s). Looking at the study overall: Peripheral blood samples were taken at the time of initial diagnosis, prior to any treatment. The paper reports TCR Vbeta CDR3 sequencing of about 140 peripheral blood samples: 40 to 45 ophthalmopathy, about 75 hyperthyroidism and approximately 17 progressor patients. Prospective prediction of ophthalmopathy was tested in an independent validation cohort consisting of 18 to 20 hyperthyroidism patients and 15 to 17 patients who later progressed to ophthalmopathy. TCR V-J signatures able to tell the groups apart were searched for in a discovery cohort of approximately 95 patients, of whom around 42 had Graves' ophthalmopathy and around 56 had stable Graves' hyperthyroidism. The 100 or so discovery patients were randomly divided into training and test sets at a 7:3 ratio. Once sampling was done, hyperthyroidism patients were given methimazole at a starting dose of 30 mg daily, whereas ophthalmopathy patients were given high-dose intravenous methylprednisolone. The study also compared thyroid tissue and blood T-cell repertoires from 5 to 7 Graves' hyperthyroidism patients. The paper as a whole reports these results and caveats: Most expanded thyroid clonotypes (frequency above 0.001) were also found in blood, which suggests that blood repertoires may mirror thyroid immune responses. Ophthalmopathy was separated from stable hyperthyroidism by a 13 V-J signature model, with around 90% sensitivity and roughly 81% specificity obtained in cross-validation and 80%/75% obtained in testing. In validation, the model predicted progression to ophthalmopathy with approximately 69% sensitivity and 72% to 85% specificity, a median of 6.5 months before onset. Sample size was not statistically predetermined, and investigators were not blinded to group allocation.

Amplification of TCR beta CDR3 regions was carried out from RNA transcripts. For the first round of RT-PCR on the TCR CDR3, the HTBI primer set was used together with the Qiagen OneStep RT-PCR kit. Libraries were constructed in a second round of multiplex PCR, after which size selection and purification were carried out. Paired-end sequencing of the libraries was performed with 100 bp reads on an Illumina HiSeq2000. The published analysis was carried out like this. SOAPnuke was used to process the raw data, throwing out any read that contained adapters or uncalled bases, had a mean Phred below 15, or lacked an exact constant-primer or identifier match. High-quality paired reads were merged using COPE v1.2.5, and each unique nucleotide sequence was defined as a clonotype. Clonotypes were aligned to IMGT TRBV, TRBD and TRBJ reference segments using MiTCR v1.1. The analysis was restricted to V-J combinations with a frequency above 0.0001, which together covered 99.2% of the repertoires. A TCS score was defined as the ratio of F50 (clonal expansion) to E x V (chaos), with BLOSUM62-based TCRdist applied between CDR3 peptides within each V-J. Welch's t-statistics and random forest reduced 514 V-J features to about 12, which were used in a naive Bayes classifier (R e1071). Clones were called with MiXCR by TCRdb after fastp trimmed the public reads at Q25, and only in-frame beta chains were retained. CDR3 protein sequences are deduplicated, and each keeps its most common genes and DNA. The V and J calls were determined by TCRdb, not by the authors. The sample profile shows fewer than 900,000 distinct CDR3 sequences; 18% of them were found once. The ten most abundant clones make up approximately 15% of the sample.

The germline V gene sets CDR1 to SGDLS and CDR2 to YYNGEE. V gives up 5 bases and J gives up 2 bases, and the segment between their germline ends measures 15 bases. The CDR3 starts with the cysteine, ends with the phenylalanine, and has 15 residues. Just CDR3 DNA is preserved here, 45 bases in frame from base 1. The source is a woman between 50 and 59 years old with Graves' hyperthyroidism that later progressed to Graves' ophthalmopathy. The V gene is TRBV9 and the J gene is TRBJ2-3; the D region possibly corresponds to TRBD1 (6 bases align). The material sequenced was blood. The DNA reads as follows: TGTGCCAGCAGTGGAGCAGGGGACCTCACAGATACGCAGTATTTT. It is translated as CASSGAGDLTDTQYF. With all but the CDR3 taken from the reference TRBV9 and TRBJ2-3 genes, the full variable domain is: DSGVTQTPKHLITATGQRVTLRCSPRSGDLSVYWYQQSLDQGLQFLIQYYNGEERAKGNILERFSAQQFPDLHSELNLSSLELGDSALYFCASSGAGDLTDTQYFGPGTRLTVL.